The 26 T cell receptor beta chains reported below all come from one sample, sequenced in a study of control samples from healthy donors and cancer patients (dated by TCRdb to about 2020). The method behind the library was the immunoSEQ multiplex PCR assay. The clones in this table, taken by TCRdb from immuneACCESS, are in-frame only. Not every clone is retained; where verified, under half of the shortfall comes from an unresolved V gene, and the cause of the rest is unknown. For this sample there are 150,000 or so clones; 93% appear just once. Of the sample, roughly 5.7% falls within the top ten clones. The sequenced sample was blood. These TCRs come from a man between 18 and 35 years old in good health.

This chain connects TRBV27 to TRBJ2-1; 8 nucleotides align to TRBD1. V lost 5 bases, J lost 4 bases, and 4 bases stayed unmatched. The CDR3 runs 14 residues. Germline CDR1 is MNHEY and CDR2 is SMNVEV (reference sequence). CDR3 sequence: CASSPRDRYNEQFF. DNA of the CDR3: TGTGCCAGCAGTCCCCGGGACAGGTACAATGAGCAGTTCTTC.

The V call is TRBV5-4, the J call TRBJ1-1; no firm D call. Germline lookup yields CDR1 SGHNT and CDR2 YYREEE (reference sequence). The CDR3 extends over 13 amino acids. The V gene lost 0 bases and the J gene lost 1 base, with 4 bases spanning the gap. The CDR3 reads CASSLAENTEAFF. The CDR3 DNA is TGTGCCAGCAGCTTGGCCGAGAACACTGAAGCTTTCTTT.

This clone was recorded once. The J gene is TRBJ1-5, the V gene TRBV27; D uncertain. Trimming removed 5 bases from V and 4 bases from J, with 6 bases in between. CDR1 and CDR2 from the germline V gene are MNHEY and SMNVEV (reference sequence). This CDR3 region has 12 residues. CDR3 loop: CASSTQNQPQHF. CDR3 nucleotides: TGTGCCAGCAGTACCCAGAATCAGCCCCAGCATTTT.

The chain joins TRBV4-1 to TRBJ2-3, with D possibly matching TRBD1 (6 bases). Germline V gene data show CDR1 as MGHRA and CDR2 as YSYEKL. Trimming left V 4 bases short and J 4 bases short, with 18 bases between. The CDR3 sequence is 16 residues long. This chain's CDR3 is CASSPQFTHRADTQYF. The CDR3 bases are TGCGCCAGCAGCCCGCAATTCACCCACAGGGCAGATACGCAGTATTTT.

The J gene is TRBJ2-3, the V gene TRBV7-9; 8 bases are shared with TRBD2. The V and J ends lost 5 bases and 5 bases, in that order; junction bases with no gene match: 9. The CDR3 runs 15 residues. The germline CDR1 and CDR2 sequences are SEHNR and FQNEAQ (reference sequence). DNA of the CDR3: TGTGCCAGCAGCCCCGGTTTAAGCGGGGGAGATACGCAGTATTTT. Its translation is CASSPGLSGGDTQYF.

This rearrangement joins TRBV2 to TRBJ1-2; D is undetermined. The CDR3 is 14 residues long. Germline assignment: CDR1 SNHLY and CDR2 FYNNEI. V lost 3 bases, J lost 4 bases, and 12 bases lay in between. The DNA of the CDR3 is TGTGCCAGCAGTGATAATCCTCGAACCTATGGCTACACCTTC. It codes for CASSDNPRTYGYTF.

The V gene is TRBV27, the J gene TRBJ2-5; 7 nucleotides match TRBD1. V lost 4 bases to trimming and J lost 5 bases; unmatched junction nucleotides: 4. Looked up from germline, CDR1 is MNHEY and CDR2 is SMNVEV (reference sequence). The CDR3 extends over 13 amino acids. CDR3 DNA sequence: TGTGCCAGCAGTTCTCCGGACAGGGAGACCCAGTACTTC. The encoded protein is CASSSPDRETQYF.

The chain employs TRBV12-5 and TRBJ1-1; unclear D gene. The CDR3 totals 13 residues. The germline V and J ends were trimmed by 1 base and 7 bases, with 10 bases remaining between them. The germline V gene encodes CDR1 LGHNT and CDR2 FRNRAP. CDR3 sequence: CASGLEAGLEAFF. The CDR3 region has the DNA TGTGCTAGTGGTTTGGAGGCAGGCCTTGAAGCTTTCTTT.

CDR3 loop: CASSQEQGSYNSPLHF. The CDR3 DNA reads TGTGCCAGCAGCCAAGAACAGGGTTCCTATAATTCACCCCTCCACTTT. The chain has TRBV7-8 and TRBJ1-6, with D perhaps TRBD1 (6 bases). The germline CDR1 and CDR2 sequences are SGHVS and FQNEAQ. The V end was cut by 5 bases, the J end by 1 base, with 12 bases between. This CDR3 spans 16 amino acids.

The chain combines TRBV7-3 with TRBJ1-1, with D tentatively TRBD1 (5 bases). Germline V gene lookup returns CDR1 SGHTA and CDR2 FQGTGA. CDR3 length: 13 amino acids. The V gene lost 8 bases and the J gene lost 3 bases, with 13 bases spanning the gap. CDR3 DNA: TGTGCCAGCTCCTATGGGGCGGACACTGAAGCTTTCTTT. Translated: CASSYGADTEAFF.

This clone has only one observation. This chain links TRBV13 with TRBJ1-2; D call uncertain. V lost 5 bases and J lost 2, with 9 bases in between. The CDR3 runs 13 residues. Germline V lookup: CDR1 PRHDT, CDR2 FYEKMQ (reference sequence). This CDR3 reads CASSPQENYGYTF. Here the CDR3 DNA reads TGTGCCAGCAGCCCCCAAGAAAACTATGGCTACACCTTC.

V is TRBV6-2 or TRBV6-3 and J is TRBJ2-1; no definite D call. CDR3 length equals 16 residues. The ends were cut back, 5 bases at V and 2 bases at J, with 16 bases in the middle. From germline, CDR1 is MNHEY and CDR2 SVGEGT. The chain's CDR3 is CASSMYRLGTYNEQFF. Written as DNA, the CDR3 is TGTGCCAGCAGTATGTACCGTCTAGGTACCTACAATGAGCAGTTCTTC.

The rearrangement joins TRBV7-8 to TRBJ1-4; perhaps TRBD1 as D (6 bases). Germline lookup yields CDR1 SGHVS and CDR2 FQNEAQ. The CDR3 length is 14 residues. V was pared by 5 bases and J by 8 bases, with 15 bases between. The CDR3 DNA is TGTGCCAGCAGCCCCTCGACAGGAAAAGAAAAACTGTTTTTT. Protein: CASSPSTGKEKLFF.

As for this clone: At one boundary the junction diverges from the germline segment, which might be a read error. The gene calls are TRBV29-1 and TRBJ2-1, with D hard to call. The V gene's germline CDR1 is SQVTM and CDR2 ANQGSEA. The CDR3 contains 14 residues. Here the CDR3 reads CSVEEAYEINEQFF. The CDR3 region has the DNA TGCAGCGTCGAAGAAGCCTACGAGATCAATGAGCAGTTCTTC.

This chain links TRBV18 with TRBJ1-5, with 7 bases matching TRBD1. Germline V CDR1 and CDR2: KGHSH, LQKENI. The ends lost 1 base at V and 4 bases at J; junction bases unmatched: 4. The CDR3 consists of 15 residues. The CDR3 DNA sequence: TGTGCCAGCTCACCACGTTCAGGGGGGAATCAGCCCCAGCATTTT. This codes for CASSPRSGGNQPQHF.

The chain has TRBV19 and TRBJ1-1, with D possibly matching TRBD1 (5 bases). Germline lookup yields CDR1 LNHDA and CDR2 SQIVND (reference sequence). V lost 3 bases, J lost 2 bases, and 13 bases lay in between. This CDR3 spans 15 amino acids. This CDR3 reads CASSIRAATNTEAFF. In DNA form, the CDR3 reads TGTGCCAGTAGTATCAGGGCAGCCACCAACACTGAAGCTTTCTTT.

This chain connects TRBV7-9 to TRBJ2-7, with a weak D call TRBD2 (7 bases). This CDR3 is 15 amino acids long. Germline CDR1 and CDR2: SEHNR and FQNEAQ (reference sequence). V was clipped by 1 base and J by 0 bases, with 10 bases between them. The CDR3, as DNA: TGTGCCAGCAGCTTAGAGGGGGGGAGCTCCTACGAGCAGTACTTC. It translates to CASSLEGGSSYEQYF.

This clone was seen only a few times. V gene TRBV25-1 combines with J gene TRBJ1-2; D ambiguous. Trimming left V 4 bases short and J 3 bases short, with 9 bases between. Per the germline V gene, CDR1 is MGHDK and CDR2 is SYGVNS. The CDR3 totals 13 residues. CDR3 loop: CASSGNVHYGYTF. The CDR3 nucleotides read TGTGCCAGCAGTGGTAATGTCCACTATGGCTACACCTTC.

This clone was recorded once. This chain connects TRBV19 to TRBJ2-7; 7 bases agree with TRBD1. There are 14 residues in the CDR3. CDR1 is LNHDA and CDR2 is SQIVND in the germline V gene (reference sequence). V lost 3 bases to trimming and J lost 6 bases; unmatched junction nucleotides: 8. The CDR3 sequence is CASSILGTATEQYF. In DNA form, the CDR3 reads TGTGCCAGTAGTATTCTTGGGACAGCGACCGAGCAGTACTTC.

V gene TRBV7-6 combines with J gene TRBJ2-7, with D possibly matching TRBD1 (7 bases). The germline gives CDR1 SGHVS, CDR2 FNYEAQ. The CDR3 has 15 amino acids. With 2 bases removed from V and 10 bases from J, the gap between germline ends came to 21 bases. The CDR3 DNA sequence: TGTGCCAGCAGCTTAATGGAGGGGGCGAGACAGCATCAGTACTTC. Protein: CASSLMEGARQHQYF.

Points on this clone: The sample carries other DNA sequences with the same CDR3. The rearrangement uses TRBV12-3 or TRBV12-4 and TRBJ2-7, with 7 bases matching TRBD1. The CDR3 covers 13 residues. Trimming took 6 bases from V and 1 from J; bases not matched to a gene: 3. CDR3 region: CASRTGPSYEQYF. CDR3 sequence (DNA): TGTGCCAGCAGGACAGGGCCTTCCTACGAGCAGTACTTC.

This sequence joins TRBV5-1 and TRBJ2-7, with D possibly being TRBD1 or TRBD2 (5 bases each). CDR1 is SGHRS, CDR2 YFSETQ, per germline. CDR3 length equals 15 residues. V dropped 4 bases and J dropped 6 bases, with 20 bases sitting between them. CDR3 coding DNA: TGCGCCAGCAGCGCCGCCTCGGGTGGGGACGTCGAGCAGTACTTC. This gives the protein CASSAASGGDVEQYF. Full variable domain (rest looked up from reference TRBV5-1 and TRBJ2-7): KAGVTQTPRYLIKTRGQQVTLSCSPISGHRSVSWYQQTPGQGLQFLFEYFSETQRNKGNFPGRFSGRQFSNSRSEMNVSTLELGDSALYLCASSAASGGDVEQYFGPGTRLTVT.

This clone was seen once. Germline and junction disagree at one end, which may indicate a read error. The V and J genes are TRBV7-6 and TRBJ2-3, with D unclear. The CDR3 has 14 residues. The germline gives CDR1 SGHVS, CDR2 FNYEAQ. The CDR3 protein is CASSLSSTTHTQYF. For the CDR3, the DNA is TGTGCCAGCAGCTTATCCAGTACCACACATACGCAGTATTTT. Using reference TRBV7-6 and TRBJ2-3 for the parts outside the CDR3, the full variable domain is GAGVSQSPRYKVTKRGQDVALRCDPISGHVSLYWYRQALGQGPEFLTYFNYEAQQDKSGLPNDRFSAERPEGSISTLTIQRTEQRDSAMYRCASSLSSTTHTQYFGPGTRLTVL.

J is TRBJ1-4 and V is TRBV4-2; D remains ambiguous. The germline CDR1 and CDR2 sequences are LGHNA and YNFKEQ. The CDR3 has 18 amino acids. Trimming took off 4 bases at V and 3 bases at J, with 21 bases between the two ends. The CDR3 sequence is CASSPPQGQVKPNEKLFF. The CDR3 nucleotides are TGTGCCAGCAGCCCTCCCCAAGGCCAAGTTAAGCCTAATGAAAAACTGTTTTTT.

This chain joins TRBV24-1 and TRBJ1-1; D not resolved. CDR1 and CDR2 from the germline V gene are KGHDR and SFDVKD. This CDR3 region has 10 residues. Trimming removed 7 bases from V and 5 bases from J, with 4 bases in between. CDR3 nucleotide sequence: TGTGCCACCAGGCGAACTGAAGCTTTCTTT. Protein sequence: CATRRTEAFF.

The gene calls are TRBV28 and TRBJ2-1; 7 nucleotides match TRBD1. The V segment lost 6 bases and the J segment 1 base; nucleotides outside the gene matches: 3. Germline-derived CDR1 and CDR2 are MDHEN and SYDVKM. The CDR3 covers 14 residues. This CDR3 is CASSAGGSYNEQFF. Here the CDR3 DNA reads TGTGCCAGCAGCGCAGGGGGATCCTACAATGAGCAGTTCTTC.